Given below is one TCR beta chain in context. Its antigen is not known. The sample comes from a study of blood T cells in healthy people across ages. Findings and caveats of the study: Possibly confounding the expanded clonotype changes was the fact that donor CMV status was unknown. Diversity was higher, and naive CD4+ cells more numerous, in long-lived donors than in aged donors.

For the second PCR, which ran for roughly 7 to 11 cycles, a sample-barcoded 5' primer and a J-beta primer mix were used. The template-switch adaptor, which had 12 random nucleotides, put a tag on each cDNA molecule. TCRdb processed the 5' RACE reads anew with MiXCR; each CDR3 protein has one entry. Of some 780,000 distinct CDR3 sequences in the sample, approximately 60% were seen once. Germline CDR1 reads MNHNS; CDR2 reads SASEGT. This CDR3 contains 15 residues. Germline trimming cut 2 bases from V and 2 bases from J; bases unmatched to any gene: 3. This chain uses TRBV6-1 with TRBJ2-1; 7 positions match TRBD1. The TCR sequence derives from a middle-aged man in good health. Sequenced: blood. CDR3 region: CASSERDSTYNEQFF. As DNA, the CDR3 is TGTGCCAGCAGTGAAAGGGACAGTACCTACAATGAGCAGTTCTTC.